The clone carrying this TCR beta chain was observed a few times. The sample is drawn from a study of post-analysis software for immune sequencing data. Built from TCR beta cDNA, the libraries had unique molecular identifiers in them. TCRdb re-derived calls from the PCR reads in MiXCR, one entry per CDR3 protein. In the table there are roughly 650,000 distinct CDR3 sequences, roughly three fifths of which are singletons. Sequencing was performed on blood. The clonotype was recovered from a girl aged 2 to 10 with multiple sclerosis.

CDR3 sequence: CASSLGTFLAKNIQYF. In DNA, the CDR3 is TGTGCCAGCAGCTTGGGGACATTTCTAGCCAAAAACATTCAGTACTTC. V usage is TRBV7-2 and J usage is TRBJ2-4; D perhaps matches TRBD1 (6 bases). Germline CDR1 is SGHTA and CDR2 is FQGNSA. The CDR3 spans 16 residues. Trimming shortened V by 3 bases and J by 0 bases, and 12 bases separated the two germline ends.